This TCR beta chain was captured by sequencing in a study of naive and memory T cell subsets. The study, taken as a whole, reports: Expression changes during T cell differentiation may affect RNA-based TCR counts.

Cells stained for CD3, CD4, CD8, CD45RA and CD27 were sorted into four subsets. Both TRBC1 and TRBC2 were covered by a beta constant-region primer of two equimolar oligonucleotides. Four rounds of PCR amplified the ligated cDNA using nested alpha and beta constant-region primers plus SP2. A 12-nucleotide UMI and the SP2 primer were added to the cDNA 3' end by oligonucleotide ligation. TCRdb re-analysed the UMI-ligation and nested PCR reads in MiXCR, keeping a single row per CDR3 protein. Of about 82,000 distinct CDR3 sequences listed, 9% are singletons. V shed 5 bases and J shed 1 base, with 22 bases lying between them. CDR1 SGHTA and CDR2 FQGTGA come from the germline V gene. There are 18 residues in the CDR3. Note on this clonotype: What it recognizes is unknown.

The rearrangement uses TRBV7-3 and TRBJ2-3; no definite D call. The sequence came from a human donor in good health. Sequenced sample: naive CD8+ T cells from blood. CDR3 in amino acids: CASSPLGRVHSRTDTQYF. Here the CDR3 DNA reads TGTGCCAGCAGCCCGCTTGGTCGGGTCCATTCCCGCACAGATACGCAGTATTTT.